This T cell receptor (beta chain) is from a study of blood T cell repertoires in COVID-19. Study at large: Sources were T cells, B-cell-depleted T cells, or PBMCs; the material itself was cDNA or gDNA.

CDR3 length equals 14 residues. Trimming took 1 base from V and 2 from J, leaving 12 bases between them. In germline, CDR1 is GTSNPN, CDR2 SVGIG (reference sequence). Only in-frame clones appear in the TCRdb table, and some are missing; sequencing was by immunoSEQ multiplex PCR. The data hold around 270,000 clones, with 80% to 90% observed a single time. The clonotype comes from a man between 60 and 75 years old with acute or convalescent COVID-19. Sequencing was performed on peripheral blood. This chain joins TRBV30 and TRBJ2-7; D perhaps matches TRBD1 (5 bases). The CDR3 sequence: CAWSGPVTAYEQYF. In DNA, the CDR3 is TGTGCCTGGAGTGGTCCCGTGACAGCCTACGAGCAGTACTTC.